The rows below give T cell receptor beta chains drawn from one sample of a study of neoadjuvant anti-PD-1 for oral cavity cancer. Profiled with immunoSEQ multiplex PCR; TCRdb holds only in-frame clones, not every one. The sample includes about 18,000 clones, roughly 78% of them seen just once. The input for sequencing was PBMCs, taken before nivolumab (anti-PD-1) treatment. Receptors were obtained from a person aged 40 to 85 with oral cavity squamous cell carcinoma. Each CDR3 is given without its conserved first and last residue.

>TRBV27|TRBJ2-7
ASSLQREGPYEQY
>TRBV5-1|TRBJ1-4
ASSLLRGTNEKLF
>TRBV6-1|TRBJ2-7
ASSDPWGGHLEQY
>TRBV6-5|TRBJ2-7
ASSYQTSGTSYEQY
>TRBV28|TRBJ2-4
ASSLPPSTAKNIQY
>TRBV19|TRBJ2-5
ASSIQGAQETQY
>TRBV27|TRBJ2-1
ASSLSTGGYNEQF
>TRBV19|TRBJ2-2
ASSIGGTGELF
>TRBV5-6|TRBJ1-4
ASSFTGPNEKLF
>TRBV7-8|TRBJ1-1
ASSLPTAPGTEAF
>TRBV5-6|TRBJ2-6
ASSLLLAGGFGANVLT
>TRBV30|TRBJ1-1
AWSLRGNTEAF
>TRBV7-6|TRBJ2-5
ASSLGAQVSETQY
>TRBV30|TRBJ2-7
AWSGTRDISYEQY
>TRBV9|TRBJ1-2
ASSGLAVGGYT
>TRBV30|TRBJ2-7
AWSYGQGAPYEQY
>TRBV2|TRBJ2-2
ARAKGASNTGELF
>TRBV13|TRBJ2-5
ASSLVGETQY
>TRBV6-1|TRBJ2-7
ASSDVGSFSYEQY
>TRBV6-5|TRBJ1-2
ASSQTGFYGYT
>TRBV9|TRBJ2-2
ASSPRWRDTGELF
>TRBV2|TRBJ1-1
ASTLGTASTEAF
>TRBV6-5|TRBJ2-2
ASSYSQGPTGELF
>TRBV6-5|TRBJ2-3
ASRALSGGTDTQY
>TRBV4-1|TRBJ2-3
ASSQGGDTQY
>TRBV28|TRBJ1-2
ASSLGGAAGYT
>TRBV11-1|TRBJ1-1
ASSAAGWMNTEAF
>TRBV28|TRBJ1-4
ASSLGRGKLF
>TRBV19|TRBJ2-2
ASLIGTSGELF
>TRBV7-3|TRBJ2-7
ASSPPRTSGHYEQY
>TRBV30|TRBJ2-1
ASDLESYNEQF
>TRBV19|TRBJ1-1
ASRLESNRATEAF
>TRBV5-8|TRBJ1-2
ASSDGTLSIGGYT
>TRBV29-1|TRBJ2-3
SVVQGLLTDTQY
>TRBV27|TRBJ2-7
ASSLFPGGSYEQY
>TRBV7-6|TRBJ1-3
ASSPGPVSGNTIY
>TRBV7-8|TRBJ2-1
ASSSGGTSGLNEQF
>TRBV25-1|TRBJ2-7
ASSYTAGYEQY
>TRBV2|TRBJ1-1
ASRPRVEGEAF
>TRBV30|TRBJ2-7
AWNTTGTGTYEQY
>TRBV7-6|TRBJ2-5
ASSLATETQY
>TRBV19|TRBJ1-1
ASARQGASEAF
>TRBV6-1|TRBJ2-5
ASSSTGFQETQY
>TRBV19|TRBJ1-4
ASSTGPTNEKLF
>TRBV6-6|TRBJ1-1
ASSSILNTEAF
>TRBV11-3|TRBJ2-7
ASSLGQDPSYEQY
>TRBV5-5|TRBJ1-2
ASSLGASDIYGYT